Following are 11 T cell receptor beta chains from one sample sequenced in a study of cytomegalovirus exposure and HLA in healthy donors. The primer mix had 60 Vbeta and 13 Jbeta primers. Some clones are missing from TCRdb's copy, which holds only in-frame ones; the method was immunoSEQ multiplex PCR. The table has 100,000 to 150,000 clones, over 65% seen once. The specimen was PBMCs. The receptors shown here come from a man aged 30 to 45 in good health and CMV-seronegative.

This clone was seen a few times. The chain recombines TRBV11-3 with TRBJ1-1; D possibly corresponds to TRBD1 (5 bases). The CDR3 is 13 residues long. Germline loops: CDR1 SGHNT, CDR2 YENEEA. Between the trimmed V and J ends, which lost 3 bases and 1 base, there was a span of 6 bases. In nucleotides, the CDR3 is TGTGCCAGCAGCTTCGACAGGAACACTGAAGCTTTCTTT. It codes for CASSFDRNTEAFF.

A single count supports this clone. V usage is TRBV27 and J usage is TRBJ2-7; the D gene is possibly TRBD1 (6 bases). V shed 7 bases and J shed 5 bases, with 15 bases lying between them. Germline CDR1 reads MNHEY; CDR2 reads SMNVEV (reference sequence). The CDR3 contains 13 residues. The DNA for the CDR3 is TGTGCCAGCACACCGACCAGGGGTAACGAGCAGTACTTC. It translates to CASTPTRGNEQYF.

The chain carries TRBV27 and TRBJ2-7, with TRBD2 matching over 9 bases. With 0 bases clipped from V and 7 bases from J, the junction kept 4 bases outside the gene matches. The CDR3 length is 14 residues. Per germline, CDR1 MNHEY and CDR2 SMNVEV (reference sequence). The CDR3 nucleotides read TGTGCCAGCAGTTTATCCGGGCTAGCGGGAGAGCAGTACTTC. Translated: CASSLSGLAGEQYF.

The chain's CDR3 is CASSLGQGAGNTEAFF. In DNA form, the CDR3 reads TGTGCCAGCAGTTTAGGACAGGGGGCTGGGAACACTGAAGCTTTCTTT. This chain joins TRBV6-5 and TRBJ1-1; TRBD1 agrees at 11 bases. The J segment lost 1 base and the V segment lost 4 bases, leaving 5 bases of the junction unmatched. The CDR3 is made up of 16 amino acids. Germline CDR1 is MNHEY and CDR2 is SVGAGI.

The CDR3 sequence: CASSLDGGVSEQYF. The CDR3 coding sequence is TGCGCCAGCAGCTTGGATGGGGGGGTAAGCGAGCAGTACTTC. The chain couples TRBV5-1 to TRBJ2-7, with TRBD2 matching 7 bases. This CDR3 has 14 amino acids. Trimming removed 0 bases from V and 6 bases from J; junction bases left unmatched: 6. Per germline, CDR1 SGHRS and CDR2 YFSETQ.

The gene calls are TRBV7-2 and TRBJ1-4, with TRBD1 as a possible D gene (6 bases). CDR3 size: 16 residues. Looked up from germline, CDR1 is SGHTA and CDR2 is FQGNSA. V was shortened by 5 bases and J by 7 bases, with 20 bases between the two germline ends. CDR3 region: CASSPGRFSRGEKLFF. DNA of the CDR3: TGTGCCAGCAGCCCTGGACGGTTTTCCAGGGGTGAAAAACTGTTTTTT.

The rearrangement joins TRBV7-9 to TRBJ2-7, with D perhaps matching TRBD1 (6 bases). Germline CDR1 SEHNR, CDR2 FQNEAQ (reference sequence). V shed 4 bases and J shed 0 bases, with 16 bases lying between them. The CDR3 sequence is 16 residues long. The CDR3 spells CASSSWTVGSSYEQYF. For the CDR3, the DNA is TGTGCCAGCAGCTCCTGGACAGTCGGAAGCTCCTACGAGCAGTACTTC.

Written as DNA, the CDR3 is TGTGCCAGCAGTCCGACAGGGGGCAATCAGCCCCAGCATTTT. Translating it yields CASSPTGGNQPQHF. J is TRBJ1-5 and V is TRBV27, with 8 bases fitting TRBD1. Per germline, CDR1 MNHEY and CDR2 SMNVEV (reference sequence). The junction had 2 bases not matched to a gene; V was cut back by 5 bases and J by 2 bases. This CDR3 region has 14 residues.

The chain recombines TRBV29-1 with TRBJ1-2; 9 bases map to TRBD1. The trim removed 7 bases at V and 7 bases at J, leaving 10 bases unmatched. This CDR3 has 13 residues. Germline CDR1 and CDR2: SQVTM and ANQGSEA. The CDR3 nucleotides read TGCAGCGGAGTACCGACAGGGGGGAGTGGCTACACCTTC. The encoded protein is CSGVPTGGSGYTF.

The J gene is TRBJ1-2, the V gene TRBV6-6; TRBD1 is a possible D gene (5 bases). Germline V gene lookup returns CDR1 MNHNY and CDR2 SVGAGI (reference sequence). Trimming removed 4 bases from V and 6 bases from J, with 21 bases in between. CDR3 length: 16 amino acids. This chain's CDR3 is CASSFPRSSRDNGYTF. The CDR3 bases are TGTGCCAGCAGTTTCCCCCGGAGTAGCAGGGATAATGGCTACACCTTC.

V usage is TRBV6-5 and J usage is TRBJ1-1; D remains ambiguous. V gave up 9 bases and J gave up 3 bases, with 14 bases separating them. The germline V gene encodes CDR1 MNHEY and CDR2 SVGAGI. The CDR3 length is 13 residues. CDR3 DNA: TGTGCCAGTCGAGCCTCCCGGGACACTGAAGCTTTCTTT. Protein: CASRASRDTEAFF.